This T cell receptor (beta chain) was documented in a study of control samples from healthy donors and cancer patients. In germline, CDR1 is KGHSH, CDR2 LQKENI. Trimming removed 3 bases from V and 1 base from J; junction bases left unmatched: 9. The CDR3 length is 17 residues. TCRdb keeps only in-frame clones here, not all; method: immunoSEQ multiplex PCR. The table has over 200,000 clones, around 79% seen once. The chain carries TRBV18 and TRBJ1-1; TRBD1 aligns across 9 bases. This TCR came from a woman aged 55-70 years with lung cancer. The sample taken for sequencing was PBMCs. The CDR3 region is CASSPLPGTGSNTEAFF. The CDR3 DNA reads TGTGCCAGCTCACCGCTTCCTGGGACAGGGTCGAACACTGAAGCTTTCTTT.